This TCR beta chain appears in the sequencing data of a study of identical twins. Overall study findings and caveats: In drawing conclusions, the study used cross-sectional statistical analysis and did not follow the same donors. For zero-insertion analyses, partial confounding could come from invariant MAIT and iNKT cells. The study found that models underestimated out-of-frame TCR alpha sharing in monozygotic twins.

Each CDR3 protein is one row after TCRdb ran MiXCR on the 5' RACE reads. The table has a few hundred thousand distinct CDR3 sequences, 15% to 20% seen once. With 1 base clipped from V and 6 bases from J, the junction kept 3 bases outside the gene matches. The CDR3 totals 14 residues. Germline CDR1 and CDR2: SGHAT and FQNNGV. In this sample, this clonotype turned up a few times. Its specificity is unknown. The chain uses TRBV11-2 and TRBJ2-7; 10 bases fit TRBD2. The sequenced sample consisted of naive T cells sorted from blood. This TCR came from a man aged 50 or older in good health. DNA of the CDR3: TGTGCCAGCAGCTTAGGTAGGACTAGCGGCGAGCAGTACTTC. This codes for CASSLGRTSGEQYF.